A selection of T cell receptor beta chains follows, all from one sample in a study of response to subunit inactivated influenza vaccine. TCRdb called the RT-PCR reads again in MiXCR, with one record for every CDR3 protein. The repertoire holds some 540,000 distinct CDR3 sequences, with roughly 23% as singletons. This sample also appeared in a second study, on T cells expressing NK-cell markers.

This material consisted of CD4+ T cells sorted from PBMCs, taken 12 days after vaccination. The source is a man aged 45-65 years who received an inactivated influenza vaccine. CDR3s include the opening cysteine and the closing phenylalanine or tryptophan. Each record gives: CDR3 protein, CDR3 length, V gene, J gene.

CDR3 protein: CASSELRVISGNTEAFF
CDR3 length: 17
V gene: TRBV2
J gene: TRBJ1-1

CDR3 protein: CASSYSLAGTVGELFF
CDR3 length: 16
V gene: TRBV6-5
J gene: TRBJ2-2

CDR3 protein: CASSTGTSGRAGETQYF
CDR3 length: 17
V gene: TRBV7-9
J gene: TRBJ2-5

CDR3 protein: CASSLYNYNSPLHF
CDR3 length: 14
V gene: TRBV28
J gene: TRBJ1-6

CDR3 protein: CSIRGGNYGYTF
CDR3 length: 12
V gene: TRBV29-1
J gene: TRBJ1-2

CDR3 protein: CAIKEDSDYGYTF
CDR3 length: 13
V gene: TRBV10-3
J gene: TRBJ1-2

CDR3 protein: CAWSVRTSGDYNEQFF
CDR3 length: 16
V gene: TRBV30
J gene: TRBJ2-1

CDR3 protein: CASTPGGGSDTQYF
CDR3 length: 14
V gene: TRBV11-2
J gene: TRBJ2-3

CDR3 protein: CSAPRQGNEQFF
CDR3 length: 12
V gene: TRBV20-1
J gene: TRBJ2-1

CDR3 protein: CASTHSGGSEQYF
CDR3 length: 13
V gene: TRBV7-9
J gene: TRBJ2-7

CDR3 protein: CSAKCLLAEAFF
CDR3 length: 12
V gene: TRBV20-1
J gene: TRBJ1-1